This T cell receptor beta chain is drawn from a study of cytomegalovirus exposure and HLA in healthy donors. Study-wide findings and caveats: The study found most TCR sequences rare, yet found some public TCRs in many donors.

CDR3 length: 15 amino acids. The germline V gene encodes CDR1 SGHAT and CDR2 FQNNGV. Germline trimming cut 1 base from V and 7 bases from J; bases unmatched to any gene: 6. PCR employed 60 Vbeta and 13 Jbeta primers. Per the original methods: In a later analysis, of roughly 73 million unique beta chains, 9 million to 11 million appeared in at least two donors. Assay: immunoSEQ multiplex PCR; the TCRdb copy retains only in-frame clones and omits some. V and J calls and clone size are copied from that table; D and trimming were computed from the DNA. The data hold 250,000 to 300,000 clones, with around nine tenths observed a single time. In the case of this clone: Its specificity is not known.

J is TRBJ2-7 and V is TRBV11-2; 11 bases agree with TRBD2. The sequence was collected from a girl aged 2-9 years in good health and CMV-seronegative. The material sequenced was PBMCs. The CDR3 nucleotides read TGTGCCAGCAGCTTAGTAACTAGCGGGAGCGAAGAGCAGTACTTC. It is translated as CASSLVTSGSEEQYF.